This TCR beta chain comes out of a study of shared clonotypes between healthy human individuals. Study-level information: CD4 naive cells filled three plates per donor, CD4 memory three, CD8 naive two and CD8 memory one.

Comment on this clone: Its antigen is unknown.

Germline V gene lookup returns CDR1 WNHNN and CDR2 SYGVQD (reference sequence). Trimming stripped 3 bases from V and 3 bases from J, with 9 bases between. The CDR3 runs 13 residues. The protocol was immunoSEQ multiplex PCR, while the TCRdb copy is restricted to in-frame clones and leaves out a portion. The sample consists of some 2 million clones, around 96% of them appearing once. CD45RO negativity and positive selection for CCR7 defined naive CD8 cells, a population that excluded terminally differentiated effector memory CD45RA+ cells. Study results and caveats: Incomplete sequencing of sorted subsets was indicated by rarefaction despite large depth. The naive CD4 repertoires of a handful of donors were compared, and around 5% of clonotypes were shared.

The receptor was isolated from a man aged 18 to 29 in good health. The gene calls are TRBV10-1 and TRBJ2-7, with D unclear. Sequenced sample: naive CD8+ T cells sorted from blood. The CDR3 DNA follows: TGCGCCAGCAGTGATGGGGTAAACTACGAGCAGTACTTC. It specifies CASSDGVNYEQYF.